These T cell receptor beta chains were read from a single sample in a study of blood T cell repertoires in COVID-19. The table came from immunoSEQ multiplex PCR; TCRdb's copy has only in-frame clones and leaves some out. The profile shows more than 55,000 clones, around 90% of them singletons. The sequencing sample was made of peripheral blood. Receptor source: a man aged 80 or over with acute or convalescent COVID-19. CDR3s include the opening cysteine and the closing phenylalanine or tryptophan. The D gene is left open where the match is weak. Not every row has a clone size; where given, it reads once, few, many or a size class.

TRBJ2-5 - - TRBV9 CASSVVGGPQETQYF TGTGCCAGCAGCGTAGTGGGGGGGCCTCAAGAGACCCAGTACTTC
TRBJ2-3 TRBD2 - TRBV19 CASSSVAGGSADTQYF TGTGCCAGTAGTAGCGTAGCGGGGGGGTCAGCAGATACGCAGTATTTT
TRBJ2-5 - once TRBV7-2 CASSLNSLGRETQYF TGTGCCAGCAGCTTGAATAGTCTGGGGAGAGAGACCCAGTACTTC
TRBJ1-3 - - TRBV4-1 CASSQEVTGLSGNTIYF TGCGCCAGCAGCCAAGAGGTAACAGGTCTCTCTGGAAACACCATATATTTT
TRBJ1-6 TRBD1 - TRBV6-4 CASSEEAGGIVNSPLHF TGTGCCAGCAGTGAAGAGGCAGGGGGCATCGTCAATTCACCCCTCCACTTT
TRBJ2-1 TRBD2 - TRBV7-2 CASSIRTSGGAGSYNEQFF TGTGCCAGCAGCATCCGGACTAGCGGGGGGGCGGGATCCTACAATGAGCAGTTCTTC
TRBJ1-5 - - TRBV6-1 CASSEARAFNQPQHF TGTGCCAGCAGTGAAGCGCGGGCTTTCAATCAGCCCCAGCATTTT
TRBJ1-3 TRBD1 - TRBV4-1 CASSQDGTASGNTIYF TGCGCCAGCAGCCAAGATGGGACAGCTTCTGGAAACACCATATATTTT
TRBJ2-3 - - TRBV11-3 CASSPTSFRGDTQYF TGTGCCAGCAGCCCTACTTCGTTCCGGGGAGATACGCAGTATTTT
TRBJ1-6 TRBD1 - TRBV5-6 CASSVQGQGETSPLHF TGTGCCAGCAGCGTACAGGGTCAGGGGGAGACTTCACCCCTCCACTTT
TRBJ2-3 TRBD1 - TRBV7-2 CASSSPGQGENTQYF TGTGCCAGCAGCTCACCGGGACAGGGGGAGAATACGCAGTATTTT
TRBJ1-4 TRBD1 - TRBV6-5 CASRWDRGANEKLFF TGTGCCAGCAGGTGGGACAGGGGGGCAAATGAAAAACTGTTTTTT
TRBJ2-5 TRBD1 - TRBV5-1 CASSVGQGVETQYF TGCGCCAGCAGCGTGGGACAGGGGGTAGAGACCCAGTACTTC
TRBJ2-3 - - TRBV3-1/TRBV3-2 CASSQEIPPGVDTQYF TGTGCCAGCAGCCAAGAGATACCTCCAGGGGTGGATACGCAGTATTTT
TRBJ2-6 TRBD1 - TRBV2 CASTFDRDRLPSGANVLTF TGTGCCAGCACGTTCGACCGGGACAGGCTGCCGTCTGGGGCCAACGTCCTGACTTTC
TRBJ1-4 - - TRBV12-3/TRBV12-4 CASSHLTRRKLFF TGTGCCAGCAGCCACCTAACTAGAAGGAAACTGTTTTTT
TRBJ2-3 TRBD1 - TRBV5-1 CASSLGQGNGDTQYF TGCGCCAGCAGCCTGGGACAGGGGAATGGAGATACGCAGTATTTT
TRBJ2-5 - - TRBV7-2 CASSPINIVETQYF TGTGCCAGCAGCCCAATAAATATAGTGGAGACCCAGTACTTC
TRBJ2-1 TRBD2 - TRBV2 CASSILAGMRDNEQFF TGTGCCAGCAGTATTCTAGCGGGGATGCGTGACAATGAGCAGTTCTTC
TRBJ1-2 TRBD1 - TRBV3-1/TRBV3-2 CASSQDQGTGARGYTF TGTGCCAGCAGCCAAGATCAGGGGACAGGGGCTAGAGGCTACACCTTC
TRBJ2-6 - - TRBV5-1 CASSRSGPGSQGGANVLTF TGCGCCAGCAGCCGGTCGGGTCCGGGGAGTCAAGGTGGGGCCAACGTCCTGACTTTC
TRBJ1-1 - - TRBV9 CASSVSNSGVRNTEAFF TGTGCCAGCAGCGTCTCTAACTCAGGGGTAAGGAACACTGAAGCTTTCTTT
TRBJ1-6 - - TRBV19 CASSPREPGSSPLHF TGTGCCAGTAGTCCCCGGGAGCCCGGGTCTTCACCCCTCCACTTT
TRBJ2-1 TRBD2 - TRBV7-2 CASSSRLAGGHEQFF TGTGCCAGCAGCTCCCGACTAGCGGGGGGCCATGAGCAGTTCTTC
TRBJ2-5 - - TRBV7-2 CASSLAYYQETQYF TGTGCCAGCAGCTTAGCATACTACCAAGAGACCCAGTACTTC
TRBJ2-7 TRBD1 - TRBV19 CASSLPGGQGNREQYF TGTGCCAGTAGTCTACCGGGGGGACAGGGTAATCGGGAGCAGTACTTC
TRBJ2-5 TRBD2 - TRBV10-3 CAISGTTQETQYF TGTGCCATCAGCGGGACTACCCAAGAGACCCAGTACTTC
TRBJ2-4 - - TRBV3-1/TRBV3-2 CASSQGLVQYF TGTGCCAGCAGCCAAGGGCTGGTTCAGTACTTC
TRBJ1-4 - - TRBV11-2 CASSSGGTEKLFF TGTGCCAGCAGCTCTGGCGGGACTGAAAAACTGTTTTTT
TRBJ2-1 TRBD2 - TRBV24-1 CATSDPGLAGGTGQFF TGTGCCACCAGTGACCCGGGACTAGCGGGGGGTACCGGGCAGTTCTTC